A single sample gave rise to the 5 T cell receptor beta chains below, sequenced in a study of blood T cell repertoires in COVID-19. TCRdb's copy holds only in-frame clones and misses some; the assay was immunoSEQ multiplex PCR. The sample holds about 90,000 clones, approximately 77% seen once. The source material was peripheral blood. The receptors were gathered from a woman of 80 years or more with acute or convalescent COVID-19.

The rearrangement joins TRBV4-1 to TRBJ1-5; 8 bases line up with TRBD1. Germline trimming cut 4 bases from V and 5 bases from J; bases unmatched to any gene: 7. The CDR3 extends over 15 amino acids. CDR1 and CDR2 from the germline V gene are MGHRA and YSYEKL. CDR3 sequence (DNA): TGCGCCAGCAGCCTCGGACAGGGAAGGCATCAGCCCCAGCATTTT. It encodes CASSLGQGRHQPQHF.

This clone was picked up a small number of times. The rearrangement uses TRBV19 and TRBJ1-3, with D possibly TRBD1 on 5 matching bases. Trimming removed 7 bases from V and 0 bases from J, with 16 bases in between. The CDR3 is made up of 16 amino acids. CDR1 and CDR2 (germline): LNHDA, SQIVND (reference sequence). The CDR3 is CASNRGTLSSGNTIYF. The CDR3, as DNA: TGTGCCAGTAATAGGGGCACCTTGAGCTCTGGAAACACCATATATTTT.

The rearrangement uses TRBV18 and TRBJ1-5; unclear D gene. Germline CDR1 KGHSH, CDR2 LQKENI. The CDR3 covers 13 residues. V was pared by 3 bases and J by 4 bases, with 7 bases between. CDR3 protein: CASSPLENQPQHF. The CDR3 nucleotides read TGTGCCAGCTCACCTCTGGAGAATCAGCCCCAGCATTTT.

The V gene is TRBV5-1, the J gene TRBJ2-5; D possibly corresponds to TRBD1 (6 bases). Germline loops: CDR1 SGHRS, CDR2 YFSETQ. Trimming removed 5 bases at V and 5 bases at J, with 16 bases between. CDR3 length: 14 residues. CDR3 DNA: TGCGCCAGCAGACAACAGGGAGTGGGGGAGACCCAGTACTTC. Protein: CASRQQGVGETQYF.

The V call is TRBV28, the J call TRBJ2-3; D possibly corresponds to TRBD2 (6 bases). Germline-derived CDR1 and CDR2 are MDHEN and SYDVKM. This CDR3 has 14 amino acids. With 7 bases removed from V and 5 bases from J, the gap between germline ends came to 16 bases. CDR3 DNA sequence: TGTGCCAGCACCCGGAGGGGAGTGGGAGATACGCAGTATTTT. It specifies CASTRRGVGDTQYF.